Below are 22 T cell receptor beta chains sequenced from a single sample in a study of T cell responses to AZD1222 COVID-19 vaccine. Assay used: immunoSEQ multiplex PCR; TCRdb lists only in-frame clones, some missing. Of about 180,000 clones listed, around 90% are singletons. The sequencing used peripheral blood, collected on day 0 of AZD1222 vaccination. These TCRs come from an adult in good health.

This sequence joins TRBV7-6 and TRBJ2-2; TRBD2 might be the D (5 bases). Germline V CDR1 and CDR2: SGHVS, FNYEAQ. Trimming left V 1 base short and J 4 bases short, with 10 bases between. The CDR3 is 15 amino acids. The CDR3 sequence is CASSLGGGGTGELFF. The CDR3 DNA is TGTGCCAGCAGCTTAGGGGGTGGAGGCACCGGGGAGCTGTTTTTT.

The chain recombines TRBV7-2 with TRBJ2-7; D is unclear. The CDR3 runs 11 residues. V gave up 2 bases and J gave up 7 bases, with 6 bases separating them. Germline assignment: CDR1 SGHTA and CDR2 FQGNSA. The CDR3 nucleotides read TGTGCCAGCAGCTTAATGTCTGAGCAGTACTTC. Amino acids: CASSLMSEQYF. Combining the CDR3 with reference TRBV7-2 and TRBJ2-7 gives the whole variable domain GAGVSQSPSNKVTEKGKDVELRCDPISGHTALYWYRQSLGQGLEFLIYFQGNSAPDKSGLPSDRFSAERTGGSVSTLTIQRTQQEDSAVYLCASSLMSEQYFGPGTRLTVT.

The chain joins TRBV2 to TRBJ2-3; D possibly matches TRBD1 or TRBD2 (5 bases each). The CDR3 spans 15 residues. Per the germline V gene, CDR1 is SNHLY and CDR2 is FYNNEI. Between the trimmed V and J ends, which lost 10 bases and 2 bases, there was a span of 19 bases. The CDR3: CATKRDPESTDTQYF. CDR3 coding DNA: TGTGCCACGAAGAGGGACCCCGAATCCACAGATACGCAGTATTTT.

The genes are TRBV14 and TRBJ1-1; D is unclear. Germline values: CDR1 SGHDN, CDR2 FVKESK. CDR3 length equals 13 residues. The V and J ends lost 0 bases and 7 bases respectively, with 9 bases between them. This CDR3 is CASSQDFVVEAFF. DNA for the CDR3: TGTGCCAGCAGCCAAGATTTCGTTGTTGAAGCTTTCTTT.

The CDR3 region has the DNA TGTGCCAGCAGCTTAGCCCAGGGGATTAGCACAGATACGCAGTATTTT. Translating gives CASSLAQGISTDTQYF. The chain employs TRBV7-9 and TRBJ2-3, with D possibly TRBD1 on 6 matching bases. The V gene's germline CDR1 is SEHNR and CDR2 FQNEAQ (reference sequence). Trimming shortened V by 0 bases and J by 0 bases, and 10 bases separated the two germline ends. CDR3 length: 16 amino acids. Full variable domain (missing parts from reference TRBV7-9 and TRBJ2-3): DTGVSQNPRHKITKRGQNVTFRCDPISEHNRLYWYRQTLGQGPEFLTYFQNEAQLEKSRLLSDRFSAERPKGSFSTLEIQRTEQGDSAMYLCASSLAQGISTDTQYFGPGTRLTVL.

The chain couples TRBV6-2 or TRBV6-3 to TRBJ1-5; D is perhaps TRBD1 (6 bases). The V gene's germline CDR1 is MNHEY and CDR2 SVGEGT. CDR3 length: 17 amino acids. V lost 4 bases, J lost 1 base, and 17 bases lay in between. The CDR3 protein is CASSLLTGFSSNQPQHF. DNA of the CDR3: TGTGCCAGCAGTTTATTAACAGGGTTTTCGAGCAATCAGCCCCAGCATTTT.

J is TRBJ1-2 and V is TRBV7-9, with D unclear. Germline CDR1 is SEHNR and CDR2 is FQNEAQ (reference sequence). V shed 4 bases and J shed 2 bases, with 14 bases lying between them. The CDR3 spans 15 residues. CDR3 DNA: TGTGCCAGCAGCTCCTCAAAAGGCCCGAACTATGGCTACACCTTC. Its translation: CASSSSKGPNYGYTF.

The V call is TRBV30, the J call TRBJ1-5; D is unresolved. The CDR3 contains 10 residues. With 5 bases removed from V and 6 bases from J, the gap between germline ends came to 5 bases. Germline CDR1 and CDR2: GTSNPN and SVGIG (reference sequence). The DNA for the CDR3 is TGTGCCTGGGGTACTCAGCCCCAGCATTTT. Its translation is CAWGTQPQHF.

In this sample, this clone turned up once. The V gene is TRBV6-5, the J gene TRBJ1-1; D call uncertain. V lost 3 bases and J lost 11, with 10 bases in between. This CDR3 contains 11 residues. CDR1 is MNHEY, CDR2 SVGAGI, per germline. CDR3: CASSYWGNAFF. The DNA for the CDR3 is TGTGCCAGCAGTTATTGGGGTAACGCTTTCTTT.

The rearrangement joins TRBV4-3 to TRBJ2-3; D is unclear. Germline V gene data show CDR1 as LGHNA and CDR2 as YSLEER. Trimming took off 1 base at V and 1 base at J, with 6 bases between the two ends. This CDR3 is built from 14 residues. The CDR3 loop is CASSQVVRTDTQYF. CDR3 in DNA: TGCGCCAGCAGCCAAGTGGTCCGCACAGATACGCAGTATTTT.

The chain uses TRBV27 and TRBJ1-2, with 9 bases identical to TRBD1. This CDR3 is built from 15 residues. The germline V gene has CDR1 MNHEY and CDR2 SMNVEV (reference sequence). V shed 5 bases and J 1 base; nucleotides not matched to a gene: 5. Here the CDR3 DNA reads TGTGCCAGCAGTCAGGGACAGGGATTTAACTATGGCTACACCTTC. Its protein is CASSQGQGFNYGYTF.

This chain joins TRBV11-3 and TRBJ2-2, with a tentative D call TRBD1 (6 bases). Per the germline V gene, CDR1 is SGHNT and CDR2 is YENEEA. V lost 1 base and J 0 bases, leaving 12 bases between the germline ends. CDR3 size: 17 residues. DNA for the CDR3: TGTGCCAGCAGCTTAGGGCCAGGGGAATCGAACACCGGGGAGCTGTTTTTT. This codes for CASSLGPGESNTGELFF.

V gene TRBV3-1 (or the pseudogene TRBV3-2) combines with J gene TRBJ2-1, with a weak D call TRBD2 (5 bases). The V and J ends lost 4 bases and 0 bases respectively, with 13 bases between them. The length of the CDR3 is 16 residues. Germline V gene data show CDR1 as LGHDT and CDR2 as YNNKEL (reference sequence). CDR3 coding DNA: TGTGCCAGCAGCCTTTTAGCGTCACGCTCCTACAATGAGCAGTTCTTC. Translated: CASSLLASRSYNEQFF.

CDR3 sequence (DNA): TGTGCCAGCAGTTTAGCCGGTCTCTCCAAGGATGAAAAACTGTTTTTT. Its protein is CASSLAGLSKDEKLFF. The chain links TRBV28 to TRBJ1-4, with D hard to call. V shed 2 bases and J shed 6 bases, with 16 bases lying between them. Germline V gives CDR1 MDHEN, CDR2 SYDVKM. CDR3 length: 16 amino acids.

This sequence joins TRBV25-1 and TRBJ1-5; TRBD1 agrees at 9 bases. The CDR3 has 14 residues. V shed 5 bases, J shed 7 bases, and the junction held 6 bases outside the gene matches. The germline V gene encodes CDR1 MGHDK and CDR2 SYGVNS. The CDR3 DNA reads TGTGCCAGCAGTCCCGGGACAGGGCACCAGCCCCAGCATTTT. The encoded protein is CASSPGTGHQPQHF.

This clone was counted between two and nine times. The chain combines TRBV29-1 with TRBJ2-1; D is undetermined. The CDR3 is 12 residues long. Germline CDR1 SQVTM, CDR2 ANQGSEA. The germline V and J ends were trimmed by 4 bases and 10 bases, with 14 bases remaining between them. The DNA of the CDR3 is TGCAGCGTTGGGGTGGCAGCCAGCGAGCAGTTCTTC. Its protein product is CSVGVAASEQFF.

This chain joins TRBV18 and TRBJ1-1; D remains unclear. The V and J ends lost 1 base and 4 bases respectively, with 10 bases between them. The CDR3 extends over 14 amino acids. The V gene's germline CDR1 is KGHSH and CDR2 LQKENI. CDR3 nucleotide sequence: TGTGCCAGCTCACCACTTAGTGGGAGCACTGAAGCTTTCTTT. This sequence encodes CASSPLSGSTEAFF.

This chain connects TRBV18 to TRBJ2-3; 11 nucleotides agree with TRBD2. The J segment lost 2 bases and the V segment lost 2 bases, leaving 3 bases of the junction unmatched. CDR1 is KGHSH, CDR2 LQKENI, per germline. The CDR3 extends over 16 amino acids. DNA for the CDR3: TGTGCCAGCTCACCAAGACTAGCGGGGACCACAGATACGCAGTATTTT. Protein: CASSPRLAGTTDTQYF.

This clone was counted between two and nine times. The genes are TRBV6-1 and TRBJ2-4, with TRBD1 matching over 11 bases. Germline loops: CDR1 MNHNS, CDR2 SASEGT. This CDR3 has 16 amino acids. Unmatched junction bases numbered 7, after V lost 1 base and J lost 8 bases. The DNA for the CDR3 is TGTGCCAGCAGTGAAGACCCAGGACAGGGGGCAGACATTCAGTACTTC. Amino acids: CASSEDPGQGADIQYF.

V and J are TRBV3-1 (or the pseudogene TRBV3-2) and TRBJ2-7, with 7 nucleotides matching TRBD1. This CDR3 is 15 amino acids long. V shed 4 bases, J shed 0 bases, and the junction held 6 bases outside the gene matches. Germline V CDR1 and CDR2: LGHDT, YNNKEL (reference sequence). The CDR3 DNA reads TGTGCCAGCAGCCCCGGGACAGTTAGCTCCTACGAGCAGTACTTC. This encodes CASSPGTVSSYEQYF.

The chain links TRBV25-1 to TRBJ1-3, with no clear D. V was shortened by 7 bases and J by 4 bases, with 2 bases between the two germline ends. CDR1 MGHDK and CDR2 SYGVNS come from the germline V gene. This CDR3 has 10 amino acids. The CDR3, as DNA: TGTGCCAGCAAGGGAAACACCATATATTTT. Translation gives CASKGNTIYF.

The rearrangement links TRBV30 to TRBJ1-1; the D is unclear. The CDR3 sequence is 11 residues long. V dropped 0 bases and J dropped 7 bases, with 6 bases sitting between them. Germline-derived CDR1 and CDR2 are GTSNPN and SVGIG (reference sequence). CDR3 region: CAWSVQYEAFF. DNA for the CDR3: TGTGCCTGGAGTGTACAGTATGAAGCTTTCTTT.